What follows are 23 T cell receptor beta chains derived from one specimen sequenced in a study of blood T cell repertoires in COVID-19. Clones were read by immunoSEQ multiplex PCR, and TCRdb kept only the in-frame ones, dropping some. Of a few hundred thousand clones in the sample, roughly 85% were seen once. The material sequenced was peripheral blood. These TCRs come from a woman younger than 30 with acute or convalescent COVID-19.

The chain has TRBV19 and TRBJ1-2, with 9 bases fitting TRBD1. V lost 0 bases and J lost 8; bases outside the gene matches: 7. This CDR3 is 15 amino acids long. Germline assignment: CDR1 LNHDA and CDR2 SQIVND (reference sequence). The CDR3 DNA follows: TGTGCCAGTAGTATAGACACCGGGACAGGGCTCGGCTACACCTTC. This codes for CASSIDTGTGLGYTF.

The chain uses TRBV6-5 and TRBJ2-3; weak D call: TRBD2 (7 bases). Per germline, CDR1 MNHEY and CDR2 SVGAGI. The CDR3 totals 15 residues. V shed 7 bases and J shed 9 bases, with 23 bases lying between them. CDR3 protein: CASMMGKGGLATQYF. Here the CDR3 DNA reads TGTGCCAGCATGATGGGGAAGGGGGGGCTTGCAACGCAGTATTTT.

CDR3 protein: CASTDTGVGPQFF. CDR3 sequence (DNA): TGTGCCAGCACCGATACAGGGGTGGGTCCACAGTTCTTC. The chain is built from TRBV5-8 and TRBJ2-1; 7 nucleotides align to TRBD1. Germline V gene data show CDR1 as SGHTS and CDR2 as YDEGEE. Germline trimming cut 6 bases from V and 13 bases from J; bases unmatched to any gene: 13. The CDR3 is made up of 13 amino acids.

The V gene is TRBV7-2, the J gene TRBJ1-5; D is unresolved. The germline V and J ends were trimmed by 1 base and 3 bases, with 10 bases remaining between them. The germline V gene encodes CDR1 SGHTA and CDR2 FQGNSA. CDR3 length: 15 residues. The CDR3 protein is CASSLDSGINQPQHF. In DNA, the CDR3 is TGTGCCAGCAGCTTAGATTCGGGGATCAATCAGCCCCAGCATTTT. Drawing the rest from reference TRBV7-2 and TRBJ1-5, the complete variable domain is GAGVSQSPSNKVTEKGKDVELRCDPISGHTALYWYRQSLGQGLEFLIYFQGNSAPDKSGLPSDRFSAERTGGSVSTLTIQRTQQEDSAVYLCASSLDSGINQPQHFGDGTRLSIL.

This clone was seen more than once but under ten times. V gene TRBV7-2 combines with J gene TRBJ2-2; D gene ambiguous. Germline assignment: CDR1 SGHTA and CDR2 FQGNSA. The CDR3 length is 14 residues. The germline V and J ends were trimmed by 2 bases and 7 bases, with 11 bases remaining between them. The CDR3 nucleotides read TGTGCCAGCAGCTTAAGGTGGAGTGGCGGGGAGCTGTTTTTT. Translation: CASSLRWSGGELFF.

This clone was detected once. A much larger clone differs by one base, so this may be a read error. V is TRBV11-2 and J is TRBJ2-7, with unresolved D. In germline, CDR1 is SGHAT, CDR2 FQNNGV. Deletions cut 1 base from V and 4 bases from J, with 2 bases between. The CDR3 extends over 11 amino acids. In nucleotides, the CDR3 is TGTGCCAGCAGCTTAGCGTACGAGCAGTACTTC. Its translation is CASSLAYEQYF.

The V gene is TRBV27, the J gene TRBJ1-2; D is unclear. The CDR3 sequence is 15 residues long. V was clipped by 0 bases and J by 5 bases, with 13 bases between them. CDR1 is MNHEY, CDR2 SMNVEV, per germline (reference sequence). CDR3 protein: CASSLSRDLYYGYTF. The CDR3 nucleotides read TGTGCCAGCAGTTTATCCCGGGATCTTTATTATGGCTACACCTTC.

This clone was counted only a few times. This chain uses TRBV21-1 with TRBJ1-2; the table's TRBD1 call for D was not verified on the DNA. TRBV21-1 is classified as a pseudogene. CDR3 length equals 14 residues. The CDR3 region has the DNA TGTGCCAGCAGCATACCGGGACAGAATTGTGGCTACACCTTC. Residues: CASSIPGQNCGYTF.

This chain joins TRBV2 and TRBJ2-2, with TRBD1 identical over 7 bases. In germline, CDR1 is SNHLY, CDR2 FYNNEI. V was clipped by 6 bases and J by 3 bases; unmatched bases: 7. The CDR3 runs to 15 residues. CDR3 DNA sequence: TGTGCCAGCAGCCGACAGGGAACAGACACCGGGGAGCTGTTTTTT. Its protein is CASSRQGTDTGELFF.

The chain combines TRBV11-2 with TRBJ2-7; maybe TRBD2 (6 bases). The CDR3 covers 15 residues. Germline CDR1 is SGHAT and CDR2 is FQNNGV. Trimming removed 5 bases from V and 3 bases from J, with 17 bases in between. CDR3 nucleotides: TGTGCCAGCAGCCCCGGAGGGGTACACCTCTACGAGCAGTACTTC. Amino acids: CASSPGGVHLYEQYF. The full variable domain, in which reference TRBV11-2 and TRBJ2-7 provide the parts outside the CDR3, is EAGVAQSPRYKIIEKRQSVAFWCNPISGHATLYWYQQILGQGPKLLIQFQNNGVVDDSQLPKDRFSAERLKGVDSTLKIQPAKLEDSAVYLCASSPGGVHLYEQYFGPGTRLTVT.

This clone appeared a single time. The chain links TRBV7-9 to TRBJ2-7; D gene unclear. Germline V CDR1 and CDR2: SEHNR, FQNEAQ (reference sequence). CDR3 size: 14 residues. Trimming pared 2 bases from V and 2 bases from J, leaving 10 bases between. As DNA, the CDR3 is TGTGCCAGCAGCTTAAGAGGTCTCCCCTACGAGCAGTACTTC. Encoded protein: CASSLRGLPYEQYF.

The chain couples TRBV4-1 to TRBJ1-1; the D is unclear. The germline V gene has CDR1 MGHRA and CDR2 YSYEKL. The CDR3 is 15 residues long. Between the trimmed V and J ends, which lost 0 bases and 3 bases, there was a span of 11 bases. CDR3 protein: CASSQEVEVYTEAFF. CDR3 nucleotide sequence: TGCGCCAGCAGCCAAGAAGTGGAGGTTTACACTGAAGCTTTCTTT.

The chain uses TRBV4-1 and TRBJ2-5; perhaps TRBD1 as D (5 bases). V was shortened by 3 bases and J by 0 bases, with 11 bases between the two germline ends. This CDR3 region has 15 residues. The V gene's germline CDR1 is MGHRA and CDR2 YSYEKL. In DNA form, the CDR3 reads TGCGCCAGCAGCCAGATGACAGACTACCAAGAGACCCAGTACTTC. As protein: CASSQMTDYQETQYF.

This clone has just one count. Different DNA sequences within this sample yield the same CDR3. The chain links TRBV11-2 to TRBJ1-1; possibly TRBD1 for D (5 bases). Germline V gene lookup returns CDR1 SGHAT and CDR2 FQNNGV. V was shortened by 5 bases and J by 1 base, with 8 bases between the two germline ends. The CDR3 totals 13 residues. DNA for the CDR3: TGTGCCAGCAGCCGAGACAGGAACACTGAAGCTTTCTTT. It specifies CASSRDRNTEAFF.

The V and J genes are TRBV28 and TRBJ1-2; 7 bases match TRBD1. V lost 5 bases and J lost 5; bases outside the gene matches: 8. The CDR3 runs 14 residues. Germline CDR1 is MDHEN and CDR2 is SYDVKM. The CDR3: CASSLVTGEYGYTF. CDR3 in DNA: TGTGCCAGCAGTCTAGTCACAGGGGAGTATGGCTACACCTTC.

The chain links TRBV27 to TRBJ1-4; 8 nucleotides line up with TRBD1. The CDR3 has 15 amino acids. The J segment lost 4 bases and the V segment lost 5 bases, leaving 6 bases of the junction unmatched. CDR1 is MNHEY and CDR2 is SMNVEV in the germline V gene (reference sequence). The CDR3 nucleotides are TGTGCCAGCAGTCCGACAGGGGCCAGTAATGAAAAACTGTTTTTT. Translating it yields CASSPTGASNEKLFF.

The rearrangement links TRBV29-1 to TRBJ1-5; no reliable D call. Germline CDR1 is SQVTM and CDR2 is ANQGSEA. The CDR3 consists of 13 residues. Trimming took 5 bases from V and 5 from J, leaving 13 bases between them. The DNA for the CDR3 is TGCAGCGTTAAATTGGGAGTCGATCAGCCCCAGCATTTT. This sequence encodes CSVKLGVDQPQHF.

CDR3 nucleotide sequence: TGTGCCAGCCGACAGAGTTCCACTGAAGCTTTCTTT. It is translated as CASRQSSTEAFF. The chain employs TRBV11-1 and TRBJ1-1; tentative D call: TRBD1 (5 bases). Germline V CDR1 and CDR2: SGHAT, FQDESV (reference sequence). This CDR3 is built from 12 residues. Trimming took off 8 bases at V and 4 bases at J, with 11 bases between the two ends.

This clone was seen a handful of times. The CDR3 is CSAGRSNEKLFF. The CDR3 DNA follows: TGCAGCGCGGGGAGATCGAATGAAAAACTGTTTTTT. The genes are TRBV29-1 and TRBJ1-4; D is uncertain. The V gene's germline CDR1 is SQVTM and CDR2 ANQGSEA. Between the trimmed V and J ends, which lost 7 bases and 5 bases, there was a span of 11 bases. This CDR3 region has 12 residues.

Many counts were recorded for this clone. The gene calls are TRBV23-1 and TRBJ2-1; D is perhaps TRBD2 (6 bases). TRBV23-1 is recorded as an ORF, its role being uncertain. Trimming took 7 bases from V and 2 from J, leaving 15 bases between them. The CDR3 has 15 amino acids. The CDR3 protein is CASNPRGDPYNEQFF. As DNA, the CDR3 is TGCGCCAGCAATCCCCGCGGGGACCCCTACAATGAGCAGTTCTTC.

The chain combines TRBV2 with TRBJ1-2; 10 nucleotides match TRBD1. The junction had 5 bases not matched to a gene; V was cut back by 6 bases and J by 4 bases. CDR3 length equals 14 residues. In germline, CDR1 is SNHLY, CDR2 FYNNEI. This chain's CDR3 is CASRQTGGIYGYTF. DNA for the CDR3: TGTGCCAGCAGACAGACAGGGGGCATCTATGGCTACACCTTC.

The rearrangement joins TRBV12-1 to TRBJ2-1; TRBD2 is the table's D call, not checked against the DNA. TRBV12-1 corresponds to a pseudogene. This CDR3 has 13 amino acids. CDR3 DNA: TGTGCCAGCAGCTCGGGACTTTACAATGAGCAGTTCTTC. This encodes CASSSGLYNEQFF.

CDR3 residues: CASSPGGGNNEKLFF. The CDR3 DNA follows: TGTGCCAGCAGTCCTGGGGGGGGGAATAATGAAAAACTGTTTTTT. The V call is TRBV27, the J call TRBJ1-4; TRBD1 is a possible D gene (5 bases). This CDR3 is built from 15 residues. Germline V lookup: CDR1 MNHEY, CDR2 SMNVEV (reference sequence). Trimming took off 5 bases at V and 4 bases at J, with 14 bases between the two ends.